This T cell receptor beta chain derives from a study of T cell responses to AZD1222 COVID-19 vaccine. Study context: Researchers grouped second doses given at about 4 or about 12 weeks into one pool. The study's findings and limits: Donors skewed white British and female; clonal diversity was possibly underestimated. The reported proportion of spike-specific TCRs targeting unmutated variant regions was nearly half. Just 6 or 7 people given AZD1222 tested seropositive at baseline.

Using immunoSEQ multiplex PCR, the repertoire was profiled, and TCRdb retains in-frame clones only, with some absent. The sample lists 99,000 or so clones; 75% to 90% were seen once. Turning to this clone: Its antigen is currently unknown.

This CDR3 contains 17 residues. Germline CDR1 is SGHTA and CDR2 is FQGNSA. Trimming removed 8 bases at V and 0 bases at J, with 19 bases between. This TCR derives from an adult in good health. This chain connects TRBV7-2 to TRBJ1-4; possibly TRBD1 for D (5 bases). The sequencing here drew on peripheral blood, taken on day 0 of AZD1222 vaccination. The DNA for the CDR3 is TGTGCCAGCCGCGAGGCAGGGTGGATCTCAACTAATGAAAAACTGTTTTTT. Translation: CASREAGWISTNEKLFF. The variable domain in full, with the rest retrieved from reference TRBV7-2 and TRBJ1-4, is GAGVSQSPSNKVTEKGKDVELRCDPISGHTALYWYRQSLGQGLEFLIYFQGNSAPDKSGLPSDRFSAERTGGSVSTLTIQRTQQEDSAVYLCASREAGWISTNEKLFFGSGTQLSVL.